The source of this T cell receptor (beta chain) is a study of identical twins. Study-wide results and limits: Zero-insertion findings could be partly confounded by invariant cells (MAIT and iNKT cells).

Healthy Caucasians provided all donations. The CDR3 contains 10 residues. CDR1 and CDR2 (germline): DFQATT, SNEGSKA (reference sequence). V was clipped by 3 bases and J by 6 bases, with 6 bases between them. In this sample, this clonotype turned up a few times. Its antigen remains unidentified. Each CDR3 protein gets one entry after TCRdb re-called the 5' RACE reads with MiXCR. Found here are roughly 1.6 million distinct CDR3 sequences, about 32% of them singletons; the top ten hold roughly 0.3%. V usage is TRBV20-1 and J usage is TRBJ2-7; D call uncertain. Sequenced: cord blood. The TCR comes from a newborn girl in good health. The CDR3 DNA follows: TGCAGTGCTAGTGGGTCCGAGCAGTACTTC. Amino acid sequence: CSASGSEQYF.